This record looks at one T cell receptor (beta chain) sequence and its context. The antigen remains unidentified. A read error is possible here, since a much larger clone lies one base away. All patients were untreated before thyroid surgery. Per the original methods: Researchers built a distant-metastasis classifier for papillary thyroid cancer that drew on CDR3 differences across clinicopathological groups. TCRdb recomputed clones from the PCR reads via MiXCR. The V and J calls and clone size are TCRdb's, not the authors'. The table records 30,000 to 35,000 clones, roughly 18% of them present only once. This sample is part of a study of metastatic and nonmetastatic thyroid tumors. Study-level background: Malignant thyroid and benign thyroid patients provided blood and tumor or nodule tissue whose repertoires were compared. The study, taken as a whole, reports: Versus benign nodules, malignant thyroid tumors reportedly had significantly higher TCR beta diversity, in blood and tumor.

The V end was cut by 0 bases, the J end by 1 base, with 9 bases between. The CDR3 covers 15 residues. Germline values: CDR1 SGHRS, CDR2 YFSETQ. The material sequenced was blood. The sequence came from a female donor with papillary thyroid cancer or a benign thyroid nodule (not recorded which). Some clones in this sample may be carry-over from other donors' samples. The chain employs TRBV5-1 and TRBJ2-3, with D unclear. The CDR3 sequence is CASSLVEWGTDTQYF. CDR3 coding DNA: TGCGCCAGCAGCTTGGTCGAGTGGGGCACAGATACGCAGTATTTT.